The 23 T cell receptor beta chains given below trace back to one sample, sequenced in a study of cytomegalovirus exposure and HLA in healthy donors. The PCR was carried out with 60 Vbeta primers and 13 Jbeta primers. Sequencing used immunoSEQ multiplex PCR; TCRdb keeps in-frame clones, though not all of them. The sample table sets out 55,000 to 85,000 clones. The specimen sequenced was PBMCs. These receptors all come from a female donor in good health and CMV-seropositive.

The chain uses TRBV10-1 and TRBJ2-1; 13 nucleotides match TRBD2. Germline CDR1 is WNHNN and CDR2 is SYGVQD (reference sequence). V trimming: 6 bases; J trimming: 5 bases; junction bases outside the gene matches: 4. The CDR3 contains 15 residues. DNA of the CDR3: TGCGCCAGCAGACTAGCGGGAGGGCCAGACAATGAGCAGTTCTTC. Its protein is CASRLAGGPDNEQFF.

V usage is TRBV28 and J usage is TRBJ1-2; TRBD1 aligns across 7 bases. The germline V gene has CDR1 MDHEN and CDR2 SYDVKM. V was pared by 2 bases and J by 3 bases, with 3 bases of the junction left unmatched. CDR3 size: 14 residues. The CDR3 reads CASSLEQGHYGYTF. The CDR3 DNA reads as TGTGCCAGCAGTTTAGAACAGGGGCACTATGGCTACACCTTC.

J is TRBJ2-5 and V is TRBV2, with D maybe TRBD2 (6 bases). V lost 6 bases and J lost 4, with 18 bases in between. Per germline, CDR1 SNHLY and CDR2 FYNNEI. The CDR3 is 15 residues long. The CDR3 sequence: CASSAAGLPGETQYF. The CDR3 DNA reads TGTGCCAGCAGCGCTGCGGGGCTCCCCGGAGAGACCCAGTACTTC.

The CDR3 region is CASSAGGQANQPQHF. CDR3 nucleotides: TGTGCCAGCAGCGCGGGGGGTCAAGCTAATCAGCCCCAGCATTTT. This chain uses TRBV9 with TRBJ1-5; a weak D match, TRBD1 (5 bases). The V gene's germline CDR1 is SGDLS and CDR2 YYNGEE. The CDR3 has 15 amino acids. Trimming cost V 3 bases and J 4 bases, with 14 bases left between them.

The chain links TRBV4-2 to TRBJ1-4, with 8 nucleotides matching TRBD1. Trimming took 5 bases from V and 7 from J; bases not matched to a gene: 6. The CDR3 is 14 residues long. CDR1 and CDR2 (germline): LGHNA, YNFKEQ. This CDR3 is CASSAKGTGEKLFF. In DNA, the CDR3 is TGTGCCAGCAGCGCTAAGGGGACAGGTGAAAAACTGTTTTTT.

J is TRBJ1-1 and V is TRBV6-5; a possible D gene is TRBD1 (5 bases). Germline V CDR1 and CDR2: MNHEY, SVGAGI. Trimming stripped 6 bases from V and 5 bases from J, with 13 bases between. The length of the CDR3 is 13 residues. CDR3 region: CASSTGVRTEAFF. The CDR3 bases are TGTGCCAGCAGCACGGGGGTGCGGACTGAAGCTTTCTTT.

V gene TRBV5-1 combines with J gene TRBJ1-6; TRBD1 matches 10 bases. Germline assignment: CDR1 SGHRS and CDR2 YFSETQ. This CDR3 has 14 residues. V was pared by 4 bases and J by 10 bases, with 5 bases of the junction left unmatched. This CDR3 is CASSQDRGASPLHF. The CDR3 DNA sequence: TGCGCCAGCAGCCAGGACAGGGGGGCCTCACCCCTCCACTTT.

The chain links TRBV6-5 to TRBJ1-4, with 10 bases matching TRBD1. The CDR3 runs 16 residues. CDR1 and CDR2 (germline): MNHEY, SVGAGI. J lost 7 bases, V lost 2 bases, and 7 bases had no gene match. CDR3 residues: CASSYTRGQGFEKLFF. CDR3 DNA sequence: TGTGCCAGCAGTTACACACGGGGACAGGGGTTTGAAAAACTGTTTTTT.

This chain links TRBV6-5 with TRBJ2-5; tentatively, D is TRBD1 (6 bases). V lost 4 bases, J lost 5 bases, and 11 bases lay in between. Germline CDR1 and CDR2: MNHEY and SVGAGI. This CDR3 is 13 amino acids long. Here the CDR3 reads CASSSSDRETQYF. DNA for the CDR3: TGTGCCAGCAGTTCCTCAGACAGGGAGACCCAGTACTTC.

V and J are TRBV6-5 and TRBJ1-1; D gene ambiguous. Deletions cut 6 bases from V and 1 base from J, with 15 bases between. The CDR3 sequence is 15 residues long. CDR1 and CDR2 (germline): MNHEY, SVGAGI. The CDR3 loop reads CASSPFLQSNTEAFF. In DNA form, the CDR3 reads TGTGCCAGCAGCCCTTTTTTGCAGTCGAACACTGAAGCTTTCTTT.

CDR3 nucleotide sequence: TGTGCCAGCACTTCCAGAACAGGACAGGGTAATTCACCCCTCCACTTT. Translating gives CASTSRTGQGNSPLHF. The chain recombines TRBV7-9 with TRBJ1-6; TRBD1 aligns across 8 bases. The CDR3 is 16 amino acids. The V gene's germline CDR1 is SEHNR and CDR2 FQNEAQ (reference sequence). With 7 bases clipped from V and 6 bases from J, the junction kept 11 bases outside the gene matches. The full variable domain, in which reference TRBV7-9 and TRBJ1-6 provide the parts outside the CDR3, is DTGVSQNPRHKITKRGQNVTFRCDPISEHNRLYWYRQTLGQGPEFLTYFQNEAQLEKSRLLSDRFSAERPKGSFSTLEIQRTEQGDSAMYLCASTSRTGQGNSPLHFGNGTRLTVT.

The chain combines TRBV10-1 with TRBJ2-4, with 8 bases matching TRBD1. Germline CDR1 reads WNHNN; CDR2 reads SYGVQD (reference sequence). The CDR3 runs to 16 residues. The junction had 4 bases not matched to a gene; V was cut back by 2 bases and J by 1 base. CDR3 DNA: TGCGCCAGCAGTGAGGACAGGGGAAGTGCCAAAAACATTCAGTACTTC. Amino acids: CASSEDRGSAKNIQYF.

The CDR3 here is CASSEERGGTQYF. Written as DNA, the CDR3 is TGTGCCAGCAGTGAAGAGCGGGGGGGTACGCAGTATTTT. This chain connects TRBV6-1 to TRBJ2-3; 10 bases agree with TRBD2. Unmatched junction bases numbered 0, after V lost 1 base and J lost 8 bases. Germline CDR1 is MNHNS and CDR2 is SASEGT. The CDR3 consists of 13 residues.

V is TRBV5-1 and J is TRBJ2-7; 16 bases fit TRBD2. Trimming took 4 bases from V and 6 from J; bases not matched to a gene: 4. This CDR3 has 15 residues. Germline CDR1 is SGHRS and CDR2 is YFSETQ. CDR3 DNA sequence: TGCGCCAGCAGCCCTGGGACTAGCGGGAGGGGCGAGCAGTACTTC. Residues: CASSPGTSGRGEQYF.

The rearrangement uses TRBV5-1 and TRBJ2-7; TRBD1 matches 9 bases. Germline lookup yields CDR1 SGHRS and CDR2 YFSETQ. The ends lost 0 bases at V and 1 base at J; junction bases unmatched: 8. CDR3 size: 17 residues. The chain's CDR3 is CASSLEPVGTGSYEQYF. The CDR3 bases are TGCGCCAGCAGCTTGGAGCCCGTCGGGACAGGGTCCTACGAGCAGTACTTC.

The chain uses TRBV12-2 and TRBJ2-7; TRBD2, the D gene given by the table, was not confirmed from the DNA. TRBV12-2 corresponds to a pseudogene. This CDR3 is built from 18 residues. CDR3 protein: CASRFVPWGGDPCWEQYF. The CDR3 DNA follows: TGTGCAAGTCGCTTCGTCCCTTGGGGGGGGGATCCCTGTTGGGAGCAGTACTTC.

J is TRBJ1-2 and V is TRBV6-5; D remains ambiguous. Trimming cost V 4 bases and J 4 bases, with 13 bases left between them. The CDR3 contains 14 residues. CDR1 and CDR2 (germline): MNHEY, SVGAGI. The CDR3 DNA reads TGTGCCAGCAGTTTAATAAACGGACTCTATGGCTACACCTTC. It encodes CASSLINGLYGYTF.

The genes are TRBV7-9 and TRBJ1-2; D not certain. CDR3 size: 13 residues. The germline CDR1 and CDR2 sequences are SEHNR and FQNEAQ (reference sequence). The V end lost 0 bases, the J end lost 8 bases, and 10 bases lay between the germline ends. The DNA for the CDR3 is TGTGCCAGCAGCTTAGCGACCGGGTCGGGCTACACCTTC. It specifies CASSLATGSGYTF.

The V call is TRBV4-1, the J call TRBJ1-1; D unclear. The CDR3 loop spans 15 amino acids. V lost 1 base and J lost 3, with 12 bases in between. Per the germline V gene, CDR1 is MGHRA and CDR2 is YSYEKL. The CDR3 here is CASSQAVRWDTEAFF. The CDR3 region has the DNA TGCGCCAGCAGCCAAGCGGTGAGGTGGGACACTGAAGCTTTCTTT.

The genes are TRBV30 and TRBJ2-1, with D unresolved. V was shortened by 0 bases and J by 5 bases, with 11 bases between the two germline ends. Per germline, CDR1 GTSNPN and CDR2 SVGIG (reference sequence). This CDR3 region has 14 residues. As DNA, the CDR3 is TGTGCCTGGAGTGTGTGGCGGAAAAACAATGAGCAGTTCTTC. As protein: CAWSVWRKNNEQFF.

The chain couples TRBV11-3 to TRBJ2-1; 13 positions match TRBD2. CDR3 size: 20 residues. Germline CDR1 and CDR2: SGHNT and YENEEA. The V segment lost 4 bases and the J segment 3 bases; nucleotides outside the gene matches: 15. CDR3 sequence (DNA): TGTGCCAGCAGCTCCTTAGAATCAGGACTAGCGGGAGTCGACTACAATGAGCAGTTCTTC. Translating gives CASSSLESGLAGVDYNEQFF.

The chain combines TRBV19 with TRBJ1-2; 8 bases match TRBD1. Germline loops: CDR1 LNHDA, CDR2 SQIVND (reference sequence). This CDR3 spans 13 amino acids. With V trimmed by 8 bases and J by 7 bases, 9 bases remained unmatched. CDR3 nucleotide sequence: TGTGCCAGTGGAGGCCAGGGGGCTGGTGGCTACACCTTC. Translation: CASGGQGAGGYTF.

The CDR3 here is CASSTGGTPTYEQYF. The CDR3 bases are TGTGCCAGCAGTACCGGAGGGACGCCAACCTACGAGCAGTACTTC. The chain has TRBV2 and TRBJ2-7, with TRBD2 as a possible D gene (6 bases). The CDR3 covers 15 residues. V was shortened by 5 bases and J by 2 bases, with 16 bases between the two germline ends. Germline CDR1 SNHLY, CDR2 FYNNEI.